The clone carrying this TCR beta chain was detected ten times or more. The antigen is not known. This record comes from a study of T cells after yellow fever vaccination. Study-level results: Of the clonotypes, a small share occurred in both CD4 and CD8 compartments.

Germline CDR1 is SGHRS and CDR2 is YFSETQ. The CDR3 has 15 residues. The germline V and J ends were trimmed by 3 bases and 0 bases, with 9 bases remaining between them. Each CDR3 protein is one row after TCRdb ran MiXCR on the 5' RACE reads. The data contain 250,000 or so distinct CDR3 sequences, around 3.5% of them seen just once; the ten biggest clones take up around 19%. The chain is built from TRBV5-1 and TRBJ2-2, with D perhaps matching TRBD2 (6 bases). The material sequenced was PBMCs, taken 15 days after the yellow fever booster vaccination. The TCR was taken from a man younger than 30 who received the YFV17D yellow fever vaccine. Here the CDR3 reads CASSSGLSNTGELFF. The CDR3 DNA is TGCGCCAGCAGCTCGGGACTTTCGAACACCGGGGAGCTGTTTTTT.